By proportion, the clone carrying this TCR beta chain is medium-sized. This sample was taken from a study of early T cells in non-severe SARS-CoV-2 infection. Looked up from germline, CDR1 is SEHNR and CDR2 is FQNEAQ (reference sequence). There are 16 residues in the CDR3. Between the trimmed V and J ends, which lost 5 bases and 4 bases, there was a span of 20 bases. TCRdb passed the 5' RACE reads through MiXCR, listing each CDR3 protein once. The sample carries 55,000 to 85,000 distinct CDR3 sequences, over 8% recorded once. This rearrangement joins TRBV7-9 to TRBJ2-5; D is uncertain. The specimen was whole blood, collected at baseline. This TCR came from an adult who was a healthcare worker with PCR-confirmed SARS-CoV-2 infection or an uninfected control (not recorded which). CDR3 sequence reads: CASSHLLDANPETQYF. In DNA, the CDR3 is TGTGCCAGCAGCCACCTGCTGGACGCTAACCCAGAGACCCAGTACTTC.